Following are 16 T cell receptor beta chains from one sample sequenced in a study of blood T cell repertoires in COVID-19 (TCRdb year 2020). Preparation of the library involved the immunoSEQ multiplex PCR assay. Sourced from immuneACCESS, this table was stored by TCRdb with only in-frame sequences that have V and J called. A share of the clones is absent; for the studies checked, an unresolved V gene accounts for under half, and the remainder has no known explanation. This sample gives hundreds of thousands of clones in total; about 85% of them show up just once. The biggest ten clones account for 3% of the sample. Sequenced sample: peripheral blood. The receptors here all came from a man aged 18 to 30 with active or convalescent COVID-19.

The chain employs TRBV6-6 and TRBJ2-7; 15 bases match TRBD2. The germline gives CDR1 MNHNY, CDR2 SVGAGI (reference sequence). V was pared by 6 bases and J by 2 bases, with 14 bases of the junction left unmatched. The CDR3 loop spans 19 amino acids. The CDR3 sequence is CASSSPGTSGGTKTYEQYF. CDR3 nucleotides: TGTGCCAGCAGCTCGCCTGGGACTAGCGGGGGGACAAAAACCTACGAGCAGTACTTC.

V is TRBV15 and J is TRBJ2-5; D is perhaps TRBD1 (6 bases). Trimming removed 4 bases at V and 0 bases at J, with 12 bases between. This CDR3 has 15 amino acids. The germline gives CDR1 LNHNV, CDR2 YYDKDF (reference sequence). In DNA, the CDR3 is TGTGCCACCAGCACCAGGGGCACGTACCAAGAGACCCAGTACTTC. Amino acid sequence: CATSTRGTYQETQYF.

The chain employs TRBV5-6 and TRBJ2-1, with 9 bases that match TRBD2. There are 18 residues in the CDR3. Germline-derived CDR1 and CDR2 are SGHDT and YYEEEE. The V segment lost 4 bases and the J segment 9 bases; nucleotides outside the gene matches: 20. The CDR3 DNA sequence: TGTGCCAGCAGCCTCGGTGGCAATTTATTAGCGGGAGTTGGTGAGCAGTTCTTC. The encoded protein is CASSLGGNLLAGVGEQFF.

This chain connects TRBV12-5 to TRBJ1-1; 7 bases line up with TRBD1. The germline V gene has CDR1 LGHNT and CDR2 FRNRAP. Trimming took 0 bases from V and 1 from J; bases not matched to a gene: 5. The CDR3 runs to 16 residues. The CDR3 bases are TGTGCTAGTGGTTTGGTTCACGGGGACAGGAACACTGAAGCTTTCTTT. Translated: CASGLVHGDRNTEAFF.

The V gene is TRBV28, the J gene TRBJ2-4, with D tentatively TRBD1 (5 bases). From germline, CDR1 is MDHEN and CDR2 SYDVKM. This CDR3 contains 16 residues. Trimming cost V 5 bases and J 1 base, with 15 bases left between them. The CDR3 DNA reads TGTGCCAGCAGTGCCCCAGGGTCCGGGGCCAAAAACATTCAGTACTTC. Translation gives CASSAPGSGAKNIQYF. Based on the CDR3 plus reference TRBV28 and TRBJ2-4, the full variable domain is DVKVTQSSRYLVKRTGEKVFLECVQDMDHENMFWYRQDPGLGLRLIYFSYDVKMKEKGDIPEGYSVSREKKERFSLILESASTNQTSMYLCASSAPGSGAKNIQYFGAGTRLSVL.

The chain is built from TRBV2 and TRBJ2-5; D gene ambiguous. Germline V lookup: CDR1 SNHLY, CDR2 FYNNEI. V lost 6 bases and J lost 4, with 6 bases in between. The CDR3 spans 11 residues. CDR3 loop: CASRWRETQYF. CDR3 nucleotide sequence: TGTGCCAGCAGGTGGAGAGAGACCCAGTACTTC. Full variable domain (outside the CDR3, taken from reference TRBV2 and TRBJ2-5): EPEVTQTPSHQVTQMGQEVILRCVPISNHLYFYWYRQILGQKVEFLVSFYNNEISEKSEIFDDQFSVERPDGSNFTLKIRSTKLEDSAMYFCASRWRETQYFGPGTRLLVL.

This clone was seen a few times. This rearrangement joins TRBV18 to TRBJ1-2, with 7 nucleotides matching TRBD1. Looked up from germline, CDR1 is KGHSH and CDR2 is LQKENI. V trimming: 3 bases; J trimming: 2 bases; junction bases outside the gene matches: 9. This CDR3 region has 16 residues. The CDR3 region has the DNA TGTGCCAGCTCACCGATTGTACAGGGGAAAAACTATGGCTACACCTTC. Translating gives CASSPIVQGKNYGYTF.

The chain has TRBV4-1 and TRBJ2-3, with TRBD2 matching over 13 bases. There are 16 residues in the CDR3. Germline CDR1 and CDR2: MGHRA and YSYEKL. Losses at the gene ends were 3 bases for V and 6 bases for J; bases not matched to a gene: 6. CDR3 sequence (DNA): TGCGCCAGCAGCCAGGGACTAGCGGGATCCAGGGATACGCAGTATTTT. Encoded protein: CASSQGLAGSRDTQYF.

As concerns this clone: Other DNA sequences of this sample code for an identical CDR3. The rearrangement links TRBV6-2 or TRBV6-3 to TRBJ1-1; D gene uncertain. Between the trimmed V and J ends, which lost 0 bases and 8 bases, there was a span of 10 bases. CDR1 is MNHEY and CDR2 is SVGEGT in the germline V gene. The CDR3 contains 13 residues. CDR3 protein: CASSYSRGLEAFF. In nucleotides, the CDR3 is TGTGCCAGCAGTTACTCGAGAGGACTGGAAGCTTTCTTT.

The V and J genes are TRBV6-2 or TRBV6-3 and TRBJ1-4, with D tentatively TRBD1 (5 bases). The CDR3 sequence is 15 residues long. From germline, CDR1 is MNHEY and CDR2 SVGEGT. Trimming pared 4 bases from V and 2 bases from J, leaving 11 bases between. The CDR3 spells CASSSGGSTNEKLFF. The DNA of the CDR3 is TGTGCCAGCAGTTCCGGGGGTTCCACTAATGAAAAACTGTTTTTT.

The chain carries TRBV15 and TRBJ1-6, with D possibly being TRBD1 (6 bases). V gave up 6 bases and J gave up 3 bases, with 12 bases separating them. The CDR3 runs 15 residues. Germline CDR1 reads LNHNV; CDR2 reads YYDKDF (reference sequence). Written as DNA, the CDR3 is TGTGCCACCAGACAGGGTCGTGGCTATAATTCACCCCTCCACTTT. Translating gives CATRQGRGYNSPLHF.

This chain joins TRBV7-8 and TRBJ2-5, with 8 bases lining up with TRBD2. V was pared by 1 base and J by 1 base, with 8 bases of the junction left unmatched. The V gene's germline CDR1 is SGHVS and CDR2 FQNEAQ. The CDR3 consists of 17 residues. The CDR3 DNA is TGTGCCAGCAGCTTAGGTGTTGCGGGGGGCTCCCAAGAGACCCAGTACTTC. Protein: CASSLGVAGGSQETQYF.

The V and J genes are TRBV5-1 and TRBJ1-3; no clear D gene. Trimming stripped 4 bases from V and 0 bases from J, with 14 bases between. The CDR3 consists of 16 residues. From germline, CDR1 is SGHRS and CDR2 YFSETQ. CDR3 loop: CASSQQVSDSGNTIYF. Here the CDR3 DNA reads TGCGCCAGCAGCCAGCAGGTCTCTGACTCTGGAAACACCATATATTTT.

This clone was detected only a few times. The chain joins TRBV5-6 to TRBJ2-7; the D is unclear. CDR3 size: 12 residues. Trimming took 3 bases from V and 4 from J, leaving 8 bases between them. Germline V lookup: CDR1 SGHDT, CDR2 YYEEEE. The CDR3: CASSSVGYEQYF. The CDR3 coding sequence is TGTGCCAGCAGCTCGGTTGGTTACGAGCAGTACTTC.

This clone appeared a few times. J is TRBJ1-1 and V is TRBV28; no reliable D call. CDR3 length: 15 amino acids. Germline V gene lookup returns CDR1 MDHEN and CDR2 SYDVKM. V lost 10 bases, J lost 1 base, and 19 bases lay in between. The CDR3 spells CATTPGSGWNTEAFF. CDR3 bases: TGTGCCACTACACCGGGGAGTGGCTGGAACACTGAAGCTTTCTTT.

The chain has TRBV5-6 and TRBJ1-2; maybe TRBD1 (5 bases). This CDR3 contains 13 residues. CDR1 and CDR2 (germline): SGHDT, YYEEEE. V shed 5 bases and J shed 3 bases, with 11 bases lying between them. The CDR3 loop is CASRTGQHYGYTF. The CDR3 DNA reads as TGTGCCAGCAGAACCGGACAACACTATGGCTACACCTTC.